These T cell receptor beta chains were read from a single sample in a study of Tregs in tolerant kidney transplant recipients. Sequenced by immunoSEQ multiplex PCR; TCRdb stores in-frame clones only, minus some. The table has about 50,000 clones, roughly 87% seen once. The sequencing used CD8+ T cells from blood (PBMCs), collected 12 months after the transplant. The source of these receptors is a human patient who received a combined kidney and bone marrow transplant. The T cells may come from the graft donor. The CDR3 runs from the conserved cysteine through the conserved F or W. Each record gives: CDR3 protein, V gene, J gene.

CASSTTRQPIKYGYTF	TRBV4-1	TRBJ1-2
CASSLDRRTGDTQYF	TRBV7-9	TRBJ2-3
CASSVENGKLFF	TRBV9	TRBJ1-4
CASSTRWGLISYEQYF	TRBV28	TRBJ2-7
CASSLAGGYTF	TRBV5-4	TRBJ1-2
CSVENRDRSRGYTF	TRBV29-1	TRBJ1-2
CASSQDPDTYQPQHF	TRBV4-3	TRBJ1-5
CASSLSGTYEQYF	TRBV11-3	TRBJ2-7
CASSVEVPAGGRFRPGELFF	TRBV9	TRBJ2-2
CAIGRYEQYF	TRBV27	TRBJ2-7
CASSLAGGLSYEQYF	TRBV5-1	TRBJ2-7
CASSIVIGGPQHF	TRBV19	TRBJ1-5
CASSPTGPTDTQYF	TRBV4-3	TRBJ2-3
CASSLPLAGQGPSYEQYF	TRBV4-2	TRBJ2-7
CASSPVFFFSGPKPNIQYF	TRBV18	TRBJ2-4
CASSQSETVPYNEQFF	TRBV23-1	TRBJ2-1
CASSVEGGGPGYGYTF	TRBV9	TRBJ1-2
CASSEAGPYEQYF	TRBV6-1	TRBJ2-7
CASSLVSYEQYF	TRBV7-9	TRBJ2-7
CASSNSGYNEQFF	TRBV19	TRBJ2-1
CASSSGQTGELFF	TRBV5-4	TRBJ2-2
CASSFVSGRNEQFF	TRBV5-6	TRBJ2-1
CASSVVGTDRGETQYF	TRBV9	TRBJ2-5
CASSFLGGGGSGANVLTF	TRBV28	TRBJ2-6
CASSLGRDYEQYF	TRBV27	TRBJ2-7
CASSLADRPGGADTQYF	TRBV7-6	TRBJ2-3
CAWSVLLAGYNEQFF	TRBV30	TRBJ2-1
CASSWLGQGAYNEQFF	TRBV19	TRBJ2-1
CASSPHRGSSGNTIYF	TRBV5-6	TRBJ1-3
CAWFSGHYGYTF	TRBV30	TRBJ1-2
CASSHGQGAGETQYF	TRBV5-4	TRBJ2-5
CAETSGGQETQYF	TRBV5-4	TRBJ2-5
CASSLGGSHNEQFF	TRBV7-3	TRBJ2-1
CASSEHTDFTEAFF	TRBV25-1	TRBJ1-1
CSVESGTGKPYEQYF	TRBV29-1	TRBJ2-7
CASSRPWDTSYEQYF	TRBV5-6	TRBJ2-7
CAISESLNEQYF	TRBV10-3	TRBJ2-7
CASSDQGSGNTIYF	TRBV9	TRBJ1-3
CASSQEIGALYNEQFF	TRBV4-3	TRBJ2-1
CASSSGGSNYGYTF	TRBV7-9	TRBJ1-2